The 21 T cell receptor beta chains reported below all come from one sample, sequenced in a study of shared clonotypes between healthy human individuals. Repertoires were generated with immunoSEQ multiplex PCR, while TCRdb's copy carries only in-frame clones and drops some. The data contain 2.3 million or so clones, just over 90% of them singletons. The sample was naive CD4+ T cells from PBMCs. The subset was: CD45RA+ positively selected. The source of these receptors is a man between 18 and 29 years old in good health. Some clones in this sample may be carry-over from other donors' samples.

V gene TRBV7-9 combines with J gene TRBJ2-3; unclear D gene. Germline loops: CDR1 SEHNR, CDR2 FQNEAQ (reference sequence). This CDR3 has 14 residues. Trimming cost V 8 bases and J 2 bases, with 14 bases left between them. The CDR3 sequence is CASSPPGYTDTQYF. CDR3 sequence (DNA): TGTGCCAGCTCACCTCCCGGCTACACAGATACGCAGTATTTT.

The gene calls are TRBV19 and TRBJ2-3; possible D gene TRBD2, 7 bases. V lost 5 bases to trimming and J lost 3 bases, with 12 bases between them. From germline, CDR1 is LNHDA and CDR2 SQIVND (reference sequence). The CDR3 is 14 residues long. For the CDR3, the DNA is TGTGCCAGTAGTTACGGGGGGCGTACAGATACGCAGTATTTT. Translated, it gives CASSYGGRTDTQYF. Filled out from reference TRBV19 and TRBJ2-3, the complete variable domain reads DGGITQSPKYLFRKEGQNVTLSCEQNLNHDAMYWYRQDPGQGLRLIYYSQIVNDFQKGDIAEGYSVSREKKESFPLTVTSAQKNPTAFYLCASSYGGRTDTQYFGPGTRLTVL.

For the CDR3, the DNA is TGTGCCATCAGTGAGTCTTGGTCGGAGGAGACCCAGTACTTC. This codes for CAISESWSEETQYF. The genes are TRBV10-3 and TRBJ2-5; no reliable D call. Trimming took off 0 bases at V and 5 bases at J, with 10 bases between the two ends. Germline V gene data show CDR1 as ENHRY and CDR2 as SYGVKD. The CDR3 extends over 14 amino acids.

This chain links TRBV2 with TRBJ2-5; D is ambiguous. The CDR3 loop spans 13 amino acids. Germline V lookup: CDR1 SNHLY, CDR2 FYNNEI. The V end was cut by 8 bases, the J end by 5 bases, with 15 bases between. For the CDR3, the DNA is TGTGCCAGCCGGGTTTCGGGCGTGGAGACCCAGTACTTC. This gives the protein CASRVSGVETQYF.

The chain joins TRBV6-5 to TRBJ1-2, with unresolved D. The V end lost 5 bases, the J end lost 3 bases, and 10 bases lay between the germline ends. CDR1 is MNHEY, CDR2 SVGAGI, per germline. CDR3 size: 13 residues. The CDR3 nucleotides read TGTGCCAGCAGTCACAAACAATACTATGGCTACACCTTC. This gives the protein CASSHKQYYGYTF.

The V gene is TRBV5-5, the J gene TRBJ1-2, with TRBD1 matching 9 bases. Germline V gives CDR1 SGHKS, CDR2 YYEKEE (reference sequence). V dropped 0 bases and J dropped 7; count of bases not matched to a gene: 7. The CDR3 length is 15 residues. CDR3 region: CASSLATGQGGGYTF. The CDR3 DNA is TGTGCCAGCAGCTTGGCCACGGGACAGGGAGGTGGCTACACCTTC.

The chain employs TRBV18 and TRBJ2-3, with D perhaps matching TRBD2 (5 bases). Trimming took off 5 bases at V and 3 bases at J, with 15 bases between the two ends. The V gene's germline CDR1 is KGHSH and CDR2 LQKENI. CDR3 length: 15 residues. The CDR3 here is CASSFLAGGTDTQYF. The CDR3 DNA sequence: TGTGCCAGCTCATTTCTGGCAGGAGGAACAGATACGCAGTATTTT.

CDR3 bases: TGTGCCAGCAGTTTATCCAGGGGGCTTTGGGAAAAACTGTTTTTT. It translates to CASSLSRGLWEKLFF. This sequence joins TRBV27 and TRBJ1-4, with 8 bases identical to TRBD1. This CDR3 contains 15 residues. V lost 0 bases and J lost 8; bases outside the gene matches: 5. Germline assignment: CDR1 MNHEY and CDR2 SMNVEV (reference sequence).

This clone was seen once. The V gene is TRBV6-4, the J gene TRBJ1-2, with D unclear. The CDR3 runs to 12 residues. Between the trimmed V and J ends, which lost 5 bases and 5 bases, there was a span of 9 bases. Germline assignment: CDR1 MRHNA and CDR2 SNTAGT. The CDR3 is CASSNGWYGYTF. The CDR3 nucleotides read TGTGCCAGCAGTAACGGGTGGTATGGCTACACCTTC.

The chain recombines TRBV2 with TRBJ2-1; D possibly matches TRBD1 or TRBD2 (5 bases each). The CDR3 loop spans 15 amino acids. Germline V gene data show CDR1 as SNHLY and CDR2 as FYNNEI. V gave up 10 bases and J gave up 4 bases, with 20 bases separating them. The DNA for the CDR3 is TGTGCCACAGACTTTTCTGGGACGGAATACAATGAGCAGTTCTTC. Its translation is CATDFSGTEYNEQFF. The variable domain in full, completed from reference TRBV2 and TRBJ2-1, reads EPEVTQTPSHQVTQMGQEVILRCVPISNHLYFYWYRQILGQKVEFLVSFYNNEISEKSEIFDDQFSVERPDGSNFTLKIRSTKLEDSAMYFCATDFSGTEYNEQFFGPGTRLTVL.

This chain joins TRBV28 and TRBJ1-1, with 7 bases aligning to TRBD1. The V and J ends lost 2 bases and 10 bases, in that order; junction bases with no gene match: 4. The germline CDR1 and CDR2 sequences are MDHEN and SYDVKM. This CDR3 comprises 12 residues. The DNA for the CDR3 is TGTGCCAGCAGTTTAAAGACAGGGCGAGCTTTCTTT. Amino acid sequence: CASSLKTGRAFF.

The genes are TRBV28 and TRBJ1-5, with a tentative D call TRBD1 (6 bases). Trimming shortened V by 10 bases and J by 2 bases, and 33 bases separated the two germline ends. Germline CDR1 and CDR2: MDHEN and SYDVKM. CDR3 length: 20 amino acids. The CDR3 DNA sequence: TGTGCCACCCATACGAGAATCCGGGACATACGGTACCGCGGCAATCAGCCCCAGCATTTT. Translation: CATHTRIRDIRYRGNQPQHF.

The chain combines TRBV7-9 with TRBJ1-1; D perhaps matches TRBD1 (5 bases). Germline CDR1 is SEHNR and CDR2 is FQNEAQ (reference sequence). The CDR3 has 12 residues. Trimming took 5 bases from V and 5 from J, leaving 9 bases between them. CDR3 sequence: CASSRQTTEAFF. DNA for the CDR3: TGTGCCAGCAGCCGACAGACGACTGAAGCTTTCTTT.

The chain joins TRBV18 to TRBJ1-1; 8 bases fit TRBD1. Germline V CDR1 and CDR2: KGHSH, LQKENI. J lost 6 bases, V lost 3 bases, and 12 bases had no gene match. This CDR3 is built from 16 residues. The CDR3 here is CASSPSTGTGNSEAFF. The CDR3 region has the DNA TGTGCCAGCTCACCTTCAACCGGGACAGGTAACTCTGAAGCTTTCTTT.

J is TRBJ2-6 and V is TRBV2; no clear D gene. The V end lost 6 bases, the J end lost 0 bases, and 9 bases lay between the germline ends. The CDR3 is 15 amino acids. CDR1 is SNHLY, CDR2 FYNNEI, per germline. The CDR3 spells CASRTDISGANVLTF. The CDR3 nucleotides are TGTGCCAGCAGGACCGACATCTCTGGGGCCAACGTCCTGACTTTC.

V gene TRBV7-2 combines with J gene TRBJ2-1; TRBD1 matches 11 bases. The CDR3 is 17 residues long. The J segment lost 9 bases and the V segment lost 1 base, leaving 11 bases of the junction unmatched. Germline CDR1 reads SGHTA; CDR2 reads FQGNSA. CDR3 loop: CASSLVRTGGLRGEQFF. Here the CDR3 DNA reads TGTGCCAGCAGCTTAGTTAGGACAGGGGGCTTAAGAGGTGAGCAGTTCTTC.

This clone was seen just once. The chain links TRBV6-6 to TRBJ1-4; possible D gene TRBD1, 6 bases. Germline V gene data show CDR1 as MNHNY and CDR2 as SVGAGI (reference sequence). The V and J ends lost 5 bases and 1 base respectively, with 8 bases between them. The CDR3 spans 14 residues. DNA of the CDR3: TGTGCCAGCAGTCGGACAGTAACTAATGAAAAACTGTTTTTT. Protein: CASSRTVTNEKLFF.

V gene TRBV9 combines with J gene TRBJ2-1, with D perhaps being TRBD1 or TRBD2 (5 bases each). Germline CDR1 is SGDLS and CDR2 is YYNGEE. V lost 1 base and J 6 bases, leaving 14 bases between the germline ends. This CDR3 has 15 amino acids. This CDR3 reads CASSVRTGTLNEQFF. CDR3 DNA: TGTGCCAGCAGCGTACGCACCGGGACCCTCAATGAGCAGTTCTTC.

The CDR3 sequence: CASSLFGQHYEQYF. The DNA of the CDR3 is TGTGCCAGCAGCTTGTTTGGACAGCACTACGAGCAGTACTTC. This chain connects TRBV5-4 to TRBJ2-7, with a tentative D call TRBD1 (6 bases). The length of the CDR3 is 14 residues. Germline CDR1 is SGHNT and CDR2 is YYREEE (reference sequence). The V end was cut by 1 base, the J end by 3 bases, with 11 bases between.

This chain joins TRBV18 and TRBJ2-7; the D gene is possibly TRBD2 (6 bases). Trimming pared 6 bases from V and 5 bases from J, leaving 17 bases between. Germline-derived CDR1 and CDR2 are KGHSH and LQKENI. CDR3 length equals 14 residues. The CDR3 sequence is CASSLNGGTDEQYF. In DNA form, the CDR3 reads TGTGCCAGCTCCCTAAACGGGGGAACCGACGAGCAGTACTTC.

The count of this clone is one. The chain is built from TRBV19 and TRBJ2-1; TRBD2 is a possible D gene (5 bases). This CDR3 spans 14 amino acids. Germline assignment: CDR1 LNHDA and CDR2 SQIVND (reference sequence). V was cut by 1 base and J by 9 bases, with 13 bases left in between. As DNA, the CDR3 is TGTGCCAGTAGTATAGGCGGGCGCGTCGCTGAGCAGTTCTTC. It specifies CASSIGGRVAEQFF.